The 23 T cell receptor beta chains in this list originate from one sample, sequenced in a study of blood T cell repertoires in COVID-19. Libraries were prepared by immunoSEQ multiplex PCR; TCRdb keeps only in-frame clonotypes and omits some of them. The sample has 250,000 to 300,000 clones; roughly 83% are singletons. Sequenced material: peripheral blood. These receptors all stem from a man between 60 and 70 years old who had recovered from COVID-19.

V and J are TRBV6-5 and TRBJ1-2, with a tentative D call TRBD1 (5 bases). Germline CDR1 and CDR2: MNHEY and SVGAGI. The CDR3 has 14 residues. Trimming removed 10 bases at V and 0 bases at J, with 15 bases between. The CDR3 region has the DNA TGTGCCACCTGTGGGGCGGGAACTAACTATGGCTACACCTTC. Translating it yields CATCGAGTNYGYTF.

V gene TRBV25-1 combines with J gene TRBJ1-5; TRBD1 might be the D (6 bases). Trimming removed 8 bases from V and 1 base from J, with 15 bases in between. Germline values: CDR1 MGHDK, CDR2 SYGVNS. There are 15 residues in the CDR3. CDR3 nucleotide sequence: TGTGCCAGCTCTCAGGGGCCCCTGAGCAATCAGCCCCAGCATTTT. It specifies CASSQGPLSNQPQHF. The variable domain in full, with the rest retrieved from reference TRBV25-1 and TRBJ1-5, is EADIYQTPRYLVIGTGKKITLECSQTMGHDKMYWYQQDPGMELHLIHYSYGVNSTEKGDLSSESTVSRIRTEHFPLTLESARPSHTSQYLCASSQGPLSNQPQHFGDGTRLSIL.

The gene calls are TRBV3-1 (or the pseudogene TRBV3-2) and TRBJ2-5, with TRBD2 matching over 11 bases. This CDR3 has 16 residues. V lost 6 bases and J lost 9; bases outside the gene matches: 15. Germline lookup yields CDR1 LGHDT and CDR2 YNNKEL (reference sequence). CDR3 protein: CASSPIAGGPEWAQYF. The CDR3 bases are TGTGCCAGCAGTCCTATAGCGGGGGGGCCCGAGTGGGCCCAGTACTTC.

This clone was seen only a few times. The chain employs TRBV7-9 and TRBJ2-7, with TRBD1 matching 8 bases. Unmatched junction bases numbered 14, after V lost 6 bases and J lost 4 bases. From germline, CDR1 is SEHNR and CDR2 FQNEAQ (reference sequence). The CDR3 is made up of 16 amino acids. Here the CDR3 DNA reads TGTGCCAGCAGTCCACCTGGGGCAGGGGGCAGGTACGAGCAGTACTTC. Protein: CASSPPGAGGRYEQYF.

V gene TRBV5-1 combines with J gene TRBJ2-3; tentatively, D is TRBD1 (6 bases). This CDR3 spans 14 amino acids. Looked up from germline, CDR1 is SGHRS and CDR2 is YFSETQ. V lost 0 bases and J 4 bases, leaving 9 bases between the germline ends. The chain's CDR3 is CASSLGTGSDTQYF. CDR3 DNA: TGCGCCAGCAGCTTGGGCACAGGGTCAGATACGCAGTATTTT.

The V gene is TRBV29-1, the J gene TRBJ2-5, with D uncertain. V lost 2 bases to trimming and J lost 3 bases, with 7 bases between them. This CDR3 comprises 12 residues. CDR1 and CDR2 (germline): SQVTM, ANQGSEA. CDR3 nucleotides: TGCAGCGTTGAATCCCTAAAAGAGACCCAGTACTTC. This translates into CSVESLKETQYF.

This clone was detected many times. The chain has TRBV6-5 and TRBJ2-7, with D maybe TRBD2 (6 bases). The CDR3 has 13 amino acids. Germline-derived CDR1 and CDR2 are MNHEY and SVGAGI. The V gene lost 7 bases and the J gene lost 7 bases, with 17 bases spanning the gap. The CDR3 coding sequence is TGTGCCAGCACTTCCGGGAGATCGCGGGAGCAGTACTTC. It yields the protein CASTSGRSREQYF.

This chain connects TRBV19 to TRBJ2-1; 9 nucleotides align to TRBD1. CDR1 is LNHDA and CDR2 is SQIVND in the germline V gene (reference sequence). The trim removed 5 bases at V and 3 bases at J, leaving 2 bases unmatched. This CDR3 has 14 residues. CDR3 nucleotide sequence: TGTGCCAGTAGTGGGGGACAGGGCTACAATGAGCAGTTCTTC. Translation: CASSGGQGYNEQFF.

V and J are TRBV18 and TRBJ2-5; a possible D gene is TRBD2 (6 bases). V lost 3 bases and J lost 4, with 12 bases in between. The V gene's germline CDR1 is KGHSH and CDR2 LQKENI. The CDR3 loop spans 14 amino acids. The CDR3 spells CASSPKEGRETQYF. CDR3 coding DNA: TGTGCCAGCTCACCTAAGGAGGGTCGAGAGACCCAGTACTTC.

This clone was seen just once. The V call is TRBV5-4, the J call TRBJ1-2, with 10 bases matching TRBD1. Germline V gene data show CDR1 as SGHNT and CDR2 as YYREEE (reference sequence). J gave up 8 bases and V 4 bases, and 8 bases lay outside the gene matches. This CDR3 is 14 amino acids long. CDR3 sequence reads: CASSEDRGSSGYTF. In nucleotides, the CDR3 is TGTGCCAGCAGCGAGGACAGGGGGTCGTCCGGCTACACCTTC.

The chain uses TRBV6-4 and TRBJ2-1; 7 nucleotides match TRBD1. This CDR3 spans 15 amino acids. Germline V lookup: CDR1 MRHNA, CDR2 SNTAGT. V dropped 4 bases and J dropped 0; count of bases not matched to a gene: 3. The CDR3 spells CASSGTGNSYNEQFF. CDR3 DNA sequence: TGTGCCAGCAGTGGGACAGGAAACTCCTACAATGAGCAGTTCTTC.

This clone has just a few counts. The chain couples TRBV10-3 to TRBJ2-1, with 7 nucleotides matching TRBD1. The CDR3 runs to 13 residues. The germline gives CDR1 ENHRY, CDR2 SYGVKD. V lost 8 bases to trimming and J lost 6 bases; unmatched junction nucleotides: 7. The chain's CDR3 is CAIDRVPANEQFF. The DNA of the CDR3 is TGTGCCATCGACAGGGTACCGGCCAATGAGCAGTTCTTC.

This clone appeared once. A read error may produce the germline difference seen at one junction end. This chain connects TRBV14 to TRBJ2-7; TRBD1 agrees at 9 bases. Germline V gene lookup returns CDR1 SGHDN and CDR2 FVKESK. This CDR3 spans 16 amino acids. Here the CDR3 DNA reads TGTGCCAGCAGCCAAATCATTCGTGGGACAGGGACCATTCTGTCCTTC. Its protein product is CASSQIIRGTGTILSF.

The rearrangement joins TRBV27 to TRBJ2-5; D uncertain. This CDR3 region has 16 residues. V lost 0 bases and J 3 bases, leaving 14 bases between the germline ends. Germline V CDR1 and CDR2: MNHEY, SMNVEV (reference sequence). CDR3 loop: CASSLSTANGEETQYF. The CDR3 nucleotides are TGTGCCAGCAGTTTATCGACGGCTAACGGAGAAGAGACCCAGTACTTC.

This chain joins TRBV3-1 (or the pseudogene TRBV3-2) and TRBJ2-1, with TRBD2 identical over 12 bases. CDR1 LGHDT and CDR2 YNNKEL come from the germline V gene (reference sequence). This CDR3 comprises 15 residues. Trimming took 5 bases from V and 7 from J; bases not matched to a gene: 6. CDR3 loop: CASSKLAGGSNEQFF. The DNA for the CDR3 is TGTGCCAGCAGCAAACTAGCGGGGGGAAGTAATGAGCAGTTCTTC.

V and J are TRBV7-2 and TRBJ2-7; 16 bases line up with TRBD2. This CDR3 has 18 residues. With 5 bases clipped from V and 4 bases from J, the junction kept 11 bases outside the gene matches. Germline-derived CDR1 and CDR2 are SGHTA and FQGNSA. The CDR3: CASSRKAGTSGRGYEQYF. The CDR3 nucleotides read TGTGCCAGCAGCCGGAAGGCCGGGACTAGCGGGAGGGGATACGAGCAGTACTTC.

The J gene is TRBJ2-3, the V gene TRBV19; D may be TRBD2 (6 bases). Germline V gene data show CDR1 as LNHDA and CDR2 as SQIVND (reference sequence). V lost 6 bases and J lost 5, with 12 bases in between. The CDR3 contains 13 residues. The CDR3 loop is CASRRNGGDTQYF. CDR3 nucleotide sequence: TGTGCCAGTAGGAGAAACGGGGGAGATACGCAGTATTTT.

The J gene is TRBJ1-1, the V gene TRBV2; D gene unclear. The CDR3 is made up of 14 amino acids. Germline V lookup: CDR1 SNHLY, CDR2 FYNNEI. Trimming removed 4 bases at V and 0 bases at J, with 9 bases between. As DNA, the CDR3 is TGTGCCAGCAGTGTGTGGCAGGTGAACACTGAAGCTTTCTTT. Translation: CASSVWQVNTEAFF.

The rearrangement links TRBV9 to TRBJ2-5, with D tentatively TRBD1 (6 bases). The CDR3 has 16 residues. Trimming shortened V by 4 bases and J by 5 bases, and 21 bases separated the two germline ends. Germline V gene sequence: CDR1 SGDLS, CDR2 YYNGEE. The CDR3 loop reads CASSPWAGGQGETQYF. The CDR3 region has the DNA TGTGCCAGCAGCCCGTGGGCCGGCGGGCAGGGGGAGACCCAGTACTTC. The full variable domain, its missing parts supplied by reference TRBV9 and TRBJ2-5, is DSGVTQTPKHLITATGQRVTLRCSPRSGDLSVYWYQQSLDQGLQFLIQYYNGEERAKGNILERFSAQQFPDLHSELNLSSLELGDSALYFCASSPWAGGQGETQYFGPGTRLLVL.

The genes are TRBV12-5 and TRBJ1-1, with TRBD1 matching 7 bases. The CDR3 covers 16 residues. The germline V gene has CDR1 LGHNT and CDR2 FRNRAP. The V segment lost 1 base and the J segment 4 bases; nucleotides outside the gene matches: 9. CDR3 sequence (DNA): TGTGCTAGTGGTTTGGATTGGACAGGTCAGATCACTGAAGCTTTCTTT. Translating it yields CASGLDWTGQITEAFF.

To note about this clone: Compared with germline, one end of the junction differs, possibly owing to a read error. The chain employs TRBV3-1 (or the pseudogene TRBV3-2) and TRBJ1-1; perhaps TRBD1 as D (5 bases). Germline lookup yields CDR1 LGHDT and CDR2 YNNKEL (reference sequence). This CDR3 comprises 15 residues. CDR3 coding DNA: TGTGTCAGCAGCCAAATGGACAAGCCCCCGGCTGAAGCTTTCTTT. It translates to CVSSQMDKPPAEAFF.

The chain recombines TRBV10-1 with TRBJ2-7, with 8 bases that match TRBD1. The J segment lost 3 bases and the V segment lost 5 bases, leaving 12 bases of the junction unmatched. The CDR3 has 16 amino acids. Germline CDR1 reads WNHNN; CDR2 reads SYGVQD (reference sequence). The CDR3 sequence is CASSKSTPGQGYEQYF. The CDR3 DNA sequence: TGCGCCAGCAGTAAAAGCACCCCAGGACAGGGCTACGAGCAGTACTTC.

This chain joins TRBV6-5 and TRBJ2-1, with 7 bases identical to TRBD2. There are 15 residues in the CDR3. From germline, CDR1 is MNHEY and CDR2 SVGAGI. Trimming cost V 6 bases and J 2 bases; bases outside gene matches: 7. The DNA of the CDR3 is TGTGCCAGCAGCGTAGCGGGTCTAACCTACAATGAGCAGTTCTTC. Translation: CASSVAGLTYNEQFF.